This T cell receptor (beta chain) was recorded in a study of response to subunit inactivated influenza vaccine. This clonotype has more than one count but fewer than ten. Using its own MiXCR run on the RT-PCR reads, TCRdb lists one record per CDR3 protein. The repertoire consists of more than 400,000 distinct CDR3 sequences, with under 8.5% occurring once and the leading ten covering roughly 13%. CDR1 SGHRS and CDR2 YFSETQ come from the germline V gene. The CDR3 loop spans 18 amino acids. V was pared by 4 bases and J by 3 bases, with 25 bases between. Sequenced material: PBMCs from blood, taken about 23 months after vaccination. The TCR was taken from a man between 50 and 69 years old who received an inactivated influenza vaccine. This chain connects TRBV5-1 to TRBJ1-1, with D possibly TRBD1 on 6 matching bases. The CDR3: CASSKRTGLVFGDTEAFF. The CDR3 nucleotides are TGCGCCAGCAGCAAGCGTACAGGGTTGGTATTCGGGGACACTGAAGCTTTCTTT.